This T cell receptor beta chain appears in the sequencing data of a study of blood T cells in healthy people across ages. Turning to this clonotype: Its antigen remains unknown.

A second 7 to 11 cycle PCR used barcoded and J-beta primers. TCRdb reprocessed the 5' RACE reads with MiXCR, giving one entry per CDR3 protein. The table shows more than 1,000,000 distinct CDR3 sequences, with about 23% occurring only once. Healthy individuals of Caucasian origin from Russia, aged roughly 6 to 100, served as donors. Per sample, a minimum of 6 million PBMCs were isolated. The germline gives CDR1 MGHRA, CDR2 YSYEKL. The CDR3 length is 14 residues. With 6 bases removed from V and 1 base from J, the gap between germline ends came to 13 bases. Findings and caveats of the study: Considered underestimates were the diversity estimates obtained from one million T cells.

The same sample was also studied in work on T cells of mothers and their children. That investigation notes: Around 3.2 million TCR beta reads per child versus over 9 million per mother.

The chain recombines TRBV4-1 with TRBJ2-7, with D perhaps matching TRBD1 (6 bases). Sequenced: blood. The clonotype was recovered from a girl aged 2 to 9 in good health. The CDR3 coding sequence is TGCGCCAGCAGACCCACAGGGACATCCTACGAGCAGTACTTC. It translates to CASRPTGTSYEQYF.